This passage covers 20 T cell receptor beta chains from one sample sequenced in a study of T cell responses to AZD1222 COVID-19 vaccine. This table comes from immunoSEQ multiplex PCR, and its TCRdb copy is limited to in-frame clones, with some not included. The table shows more than 60,000 clones, with over 75% occurring only once. The sequenced sample was peripheral blood, obtained on day 0 of AZD1222 vaccination. The receptors derive from an adult in good health.

This chain joins TRBV11-3 and TRBJ1-1, with D possibly TRBD1 on 6 matching bases. Germline CDR1 is SGHNT and CDR2 is YENEEA. This CDR3 is built from 15 residues. Trimming removed 1 base at V and 4 bases at J, with 13 bases between. CDR3 region: CASSLGTGSGTEAFF. The CDR3 bases are TGTGCCAGCAGCTTAGGTACAGGGTCGGGCACTGAAGCTTTCTTT. The complete variable domain, with remaining parts taken from reference TRBV11-3 and TRBJ1-1, reads EAGVVQSPRYKIIEKKQPVAFWCNPISGHNTLYWYLQNLGQGPELLIRYENEEAVDDSQLPKDRFSAERLKGVDSTLKIQPAELGDSAVYLCASSLGTGSGTEAFFGQGTRLTVV.

This clone was counted a few times. The rearrangement joins TRBV9 to TRBJ2-1; possibly TRBD2 for D (6 bases). This CDR3 is built from 18 residues. Germline CDR1 reads SGDLS; CDR2 reads YYNGEE. Trimming took off 0 bases at V and 2 bases at J, with 18 bases between the two ends. The CDR3 spells CASSVVPGGTGAYNEQFF. The CDR3 DNA sequence: TGTGCCAGCAGCGTAGTCCCTGGGGGGACGGGCGCCTACAATGAGCAGTTCTTC.

This clone was recorded a few times. The genes are TRBV12-3 or TRBV12-4 and TRBJ1-1; D may be TRBD1 (5 bases). Trimming took 5 bases from V and 2 from J, leaving 9 bases between them. The CDR3 has 13 residues. The CDR3 DNA follows: TGTGCCAGCAGTCTCCAGGGAAACACTGAAGCTTTCTTT. It translates to CASSLQGNTEAFF.

J is TRBJ1-1 and V is TRBV7-6, with 7 bases lining up with TRBD1. Trimming removed 4 bases from V and 2 bases from J; junction bases left unmatched: 7. The CDR3 is made up of 15 amino acids. Germline CDR1 reads SGHVS; CDR2 reads FNYEAQ. CDR3 residues: CASSYGQAANTEAFF. The CDR3 DNA is TGTGCCAGCAGCTACGGACAGGCCGCAAACACTGAAGCTTTCTTT.

This clone was found once. The chain couples TRBV11-3 to TRBJ2-1; 12 nucleotides align to TRBD1. The V gene's germline CDR1 is SGHNT and CDR2 YENEEA. CDR3 length: 15 amino acids. After removal of 5 bases from V and 8 bases from J, the junction contained 7 bases not matched to a gene. CDR3 nucleotide sequence: TGTGCCAGCAGCCAGGGACAGGGGGCCCTCGATGAGCAGTTCTTC. Protein product: CASSQGQGALDEQFF. The entire variable domain, with the rest obtained from reference TRBV11-3 and TRBJ2-1, is as follows: EAGVVQSPRYKIIEKKQPVAFWCNPISGHNTLYWYLQNLGQGPELLIRYENEEAVDDSQLPKDRFSAERLKGVDSTLKIQPAELGDSAVYLCASSQGQGALDEQFFGPGTRLTVL.

The chain employs TRBV19 and TRBJ2-1, with D perhaps TRBD1 (6 bases). The length of the CDR3 is 17 residues. The germline V and J ends were trimmed by 3 bases and 0 bases, with 15 bases remaining between them. Looked up from germline, CDR1 is LNHDA and CDR2 is SQIVND (reference sequence). Here the CDR3 DNA reads TGTGCCAGTAGTATGTCCCCCAGGGGAAGCTCCTACAATGAGCAGTTCTTC. Translated, it gives CASSMSPRGSSYNEQFF.

The V gene is TRBV6-5, the J gene TRBJ1-6; D uncertain. CDR3 size: 14 residues. The V end lost 5 bases, the J end lost 8 bases, and 13 bases lay between the germline ends. Germline V gives CDR1 MNHEY, CDR2 SVGAGI. This CDR3 reads CASSLLTLDSPLHF. CDR3 bases: TGTGCCAGCAGTCTTCTGACCCTTGATTCACCCCTCCACTTT.

The chain joins TRBV9 to TRBJ1-2, with D possibly matching TRBD1 (5 bases). The CDR3 spans 14 residues. V was clipped by 4 bases and J by 8 bases, with 18 bases between them. Germline CDR1 SGDLS, CDR2 YYNGEE. CDR3 nucleotide sequence: TGTGCCAGCAGCCTAGGGGCTGGAAACGAGGGCTACACCTTC. This sequence encodes CASSLGAGNEGYTF.

This clone appeared a single time. CDR3 sequence (DNA): TGTGCCAGCAGCTTCCCGGGGAACACCGGGGAGCTGTTTTTT. It is translated as CASSFPGNTGELFF. The V gene is TRBV7-6, the J gene TRBJ2-2; D is ambiguous. The germline gives CDR1 SGHVS, CDR2 FNYEAQ. V lost 3 bases and J 1 base, leaving 6 bases between the germline ends. The CDR3 spans 14 residues.

The genes are TRBV11-2 and TRBJ1-6, with 9 bases that match TRBD1. Trimming took 5 bases from V and 7 from J; bases not matched to a gene: 12. The CDR3 is 17 residues long. CDR1 and CDR2 from the germline V gene are SGHAT and FQNNGV. CDR3 in DNA: TGTGCCAGCAGCGCACATCCGGGACAGGGAGGAAATTCACCCCTCCACTTT. Residues: CASSAHPGQGGNSPLHF.

The chain's CDR3 is CASSEGGSRVQPQHF. The CDR3 bases are TGTGCCAGCAGTGAGGGCGGGAGCAGGGTCCAGCCCCAGCATTTT. The chain has TRBV2 and TRBJ1-5, with TRBD1 as a possible D gene (5 bases). The CDR3 consists of 15 residues. V was clipped by 3 bases and J by 7 bases, with 16 bases between them. The V gene's germline CDR1 is SNHLY and CDR2 FYNNEI.

This rearrangement joins TRBV18 to TRBJ1-2, with D hard to call. With 1 base removed from V and 7 bases from J, the gap between germline ends came to 16 bases. The CDR3 is made up of 15 amino acids. Germline V CDR1 and CDR2: KGHSH, LQKENI. Written as DNA, the CDR3 is TGTGCCAGCTCACCACTGAGGGAACTCATAGTTGGCTACACCTTC. This sequence encodes CASSPLRELIVGYTF. Full variable domain (remainder filled in from reference TRBV18 and TRBJ1-2): NAGVMQNPRHLVRRRGQEARLRCSPMKGHSHVYWYRQLPEEGLKFMVYLQKENIIDESGMPKERFSAEFPKEGPSILRIQQVVRGDSAAYFCASSPLRELIVGYTFGSGTRLTVV.

The DNA of the CDR3 is TGTGCCAGCAGTGAACACCAGATTTACGGAAACACCATATATTTT. Translated: CASSEHQIYGNTIYF. This chain uses TRBV25-1 with TRBJ1-3; the D is unclear. CDR3 length equals 15 residues. Germline assignment: CDR1 MGHDK and CDR2 SYGVNS. Trimming shortened V by 2 bases and J by 4 bases, and 12 bases separated the two germline ends. Drawing the rest from reference TRBV25-1 and TRBJ1-3, the complete variable domain is EADIYQTPRYLVIGTGKKITLECSQTMGHDKMYWYQQDPGMELHLIHYSYGVNSTEKGDLSSESTVSRIRTEHFPLTLESARPSHTSQYLCASSEHQIYGNTIYFGEGSWLTVV.

This clone was seen a single time. The chain has TRBV2 and TRBJ1-1; D is ambiguous. Looked up from germline, CDR1 is SNHLY and CDR2 is FYNNEI. CDR3 length equals 13 residues. Trimming cost V 3 bases and J 4 bases, with 9 bases left between them. The CDR3 nucleotides read TGTGCCAGCAGTGAGGTAAGATCCACTGAAGCTTTCTTT. Translating gives CASSEVRSTEAFF. The whole variable domain, filled in from reference TRBV2 and TRBJ1-1, reads EPEVTQTPSHQVTQMGQEVILRCVPISNHLYFYWYRQILGQKVEFLVSFYNNEISEKSEIFDDQFSVERPDGSNFTLKIRSTKLEDSAMYFCASSEVRSTEAFFGQGTRLTVV.

The chain employs TRBV9 and TRBJ1-5; D gene unclear. V lost 2 bases and J lost 2, with 20 bases in between. The germline V gene encodes CDR1 SGDLS and CDR2 YYNGEE. The CDR3 runs 18 residues. CDR3 loop: CASSVLLNGRWGNQPQHF. The CDR3 DNA reads as TGTGCCAGCAGCGTTCTTCTGAACGGGCGATGGGGCAATCAGCCCCAGCATTTT.

The chain joins TRBV5-8 to TRBJ2-6; no clear D gene. Germline values: CDR1 SGHTS, CDR2 YDEGEE. Trimming pared 1 base from V and 3 bases from J, leaving 11 bases between. The CDR3 loop spans 16 amino acids. The CDR3 region has the DNA TGTGCCAGCAGCTTGTGGGGTCTAGGTGGGGCCAACGTCCTGACTTTC. Amino acid sequence: CASSLWGLGGANVLTF.

This sequence joins TRBV6-1 and TRBJ1-2; 9 bases map to TRBD1. The V segment lost 1 base and the J segment 4 bases; nucleotides outside the gene matches: 4. The CDR3 loop spans 15 amino acids. Germline V lookup: CDR1 MNHNS, CDR2 SASEGT. Here the CDR3 reads CASSEEGQGPYGYTF. The CDR3 DNA reads TGTGCCAGCAGTGAAGAGGGACAGGGCCCCTATGGCTACACCTTC.

The chain joins TRBV19 to TRBJ1-5; D gene unclear. V lost 3 bases, J lost 5 bases, and 11 bases lay in between. Per germline, CDR1 LNHDA and CDR2 SQIVND (reference sequence). This CDR3 region has 14 residues. The CDR3 spells CASSIAVRDQPQHF. CDR3 sequence (DNA): TGTGCCAGTAGTATCGCAGTTCGCGATCAGCCCCAGCATTTT.

In this sample, this clone turned up a few times. This chain connects TRBV7-9 to TRBJ2-2; TRBD1 matches 8 bases. Germline CDR1 SEHNR, CDR2 FQNEAQ (reference sequence). CDR3 length equals 14 residues. V shed 3 bases and J 7 bases; nucleotides not matched to a gene: 4. The CDR3 sequence: CASSFDRGSGELFF. Written as DNA, the CDR3 is TGTGCCAGCAGCTTTGACAGGGGTAGCGGGGAGCTGTTTTTT.

V and J are TRBV6-5 and TRBJ2-1, with D perhaps TRBD2 (6 bases). The V end was cut by 0 bases, the J end by 4 bases, with 13 bases between. This CDR3 is 16 amino acids long. Germline CDR1 and CDR2: MNHEY and SVGAGI. In DNA form, the CDR3 reads TGTGCCAGCAGTTACTCAGTACTAGCCGTTTACAATGAGCAGTTCTTC. Translated, it gives CASSYSVLAVYNEQFF.